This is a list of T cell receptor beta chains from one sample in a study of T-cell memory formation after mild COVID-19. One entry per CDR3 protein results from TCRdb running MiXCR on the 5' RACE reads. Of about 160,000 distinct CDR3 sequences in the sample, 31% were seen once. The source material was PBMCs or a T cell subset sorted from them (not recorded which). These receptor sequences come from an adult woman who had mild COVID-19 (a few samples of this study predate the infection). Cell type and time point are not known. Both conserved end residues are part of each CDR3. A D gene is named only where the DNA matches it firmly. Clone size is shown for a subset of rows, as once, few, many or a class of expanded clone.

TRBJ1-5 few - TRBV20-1 TGCAGTGCCCGGTCAGGGGTCAATCAGCCCCAGCATTTT CSARSGVNQPQHF
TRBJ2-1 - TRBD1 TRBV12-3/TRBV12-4 TGTGCCAGCAGCCGGGACAGTTGGGAGCAGTTCTTC CASSRDSWEQFF
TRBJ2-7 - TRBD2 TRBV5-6 TGTGCCAGCAGCTGGGGACTAGCGGGCTACGAGCAGTACTTC CASSWGLAGYEQYF
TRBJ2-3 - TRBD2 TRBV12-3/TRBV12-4 TGTGCCAGCAGTTTCCCCGGGGGGGCACCCACAGATACGCAGTATTTT CASSFPGGAPTDTQYF
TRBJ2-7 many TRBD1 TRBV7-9 TGTGCCAGCAGCTTAGGGGGGACAGGGAGGACCTACGAGCAGTACTTC CASSLGGTGRTYEQYF
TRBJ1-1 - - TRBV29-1 TGCAGCGCCCGGAGAGGAGGCACTGAAGCTTTCTTT CSARRGGTEAFF
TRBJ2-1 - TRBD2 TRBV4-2 TGTGCCAGCAGCCCGGGACTAGCGAGCTCCTACAATGAGCAGTTCTTC CASSPGLASSYNEQFF
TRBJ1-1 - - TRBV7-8 TGTGCCAGCAGCCTCGGGGAGCGTGGCCGGGCTTTCTTT CASSLGERGRAFF
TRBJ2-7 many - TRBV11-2 TGTGCCAGCAGCTTAGATCAGGGGCTGGACGAGCAGTACTTC CASSLDQGLDEQYF
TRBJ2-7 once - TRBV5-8 TGTGCCAGCAGCCTAGATTCTCCTACCTACGAGCAGTACTTC CASSLDSPTYEQYF
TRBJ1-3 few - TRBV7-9 TGTGCCAGCAGCCCCTCTAACACCATATATTTT CASSPSNTIYF
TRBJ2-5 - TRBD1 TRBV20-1 TGCAGTGCTAGGATGGGACAGGGGTTGTCAGAGACCCAGTACTTC CSARMGQGLSETQYF
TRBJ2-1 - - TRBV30 TGTGCCTGGAGATGCTGCGCAGGGTTCTTC CAWRCCAGFF
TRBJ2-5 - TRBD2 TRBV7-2 TGTGCCAGCAGCTCCGCGGGGGGGACCCAGTACTTC CASSSAGGTQYF
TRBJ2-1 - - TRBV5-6 TGTGCCAGCAGCCCCGTAGGGGGGAACAATGAGCAGTTCTTC CASSPVGGNNEQFF
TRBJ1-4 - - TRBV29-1 TGCAGCGCAGACTGTGAAAAACTGTTTTTT CSADCEKLFF
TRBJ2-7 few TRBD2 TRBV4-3 TGCGCCAGCAGCCCAACCGCGGGAGTCGGCGAGCAGTACTTC CASSPTAGVGEQYF
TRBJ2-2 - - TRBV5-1 TGCGCCAGCAGCTTGGAAGGGGGGATCGAGCTGTTTTTT CASSLEGGIELFF